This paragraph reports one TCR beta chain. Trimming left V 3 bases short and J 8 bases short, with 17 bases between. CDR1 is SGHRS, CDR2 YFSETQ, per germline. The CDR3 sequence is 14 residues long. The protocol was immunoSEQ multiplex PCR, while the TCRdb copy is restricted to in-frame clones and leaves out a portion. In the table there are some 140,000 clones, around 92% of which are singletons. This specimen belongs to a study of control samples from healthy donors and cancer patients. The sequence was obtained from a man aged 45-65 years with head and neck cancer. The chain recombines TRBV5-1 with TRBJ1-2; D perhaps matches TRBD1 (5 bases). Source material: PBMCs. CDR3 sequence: CASSSLRGRDGYTF. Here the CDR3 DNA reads TGCGCCAGCAGCTCCCTACGGGGGAGGGACGGCTACACCTTC.